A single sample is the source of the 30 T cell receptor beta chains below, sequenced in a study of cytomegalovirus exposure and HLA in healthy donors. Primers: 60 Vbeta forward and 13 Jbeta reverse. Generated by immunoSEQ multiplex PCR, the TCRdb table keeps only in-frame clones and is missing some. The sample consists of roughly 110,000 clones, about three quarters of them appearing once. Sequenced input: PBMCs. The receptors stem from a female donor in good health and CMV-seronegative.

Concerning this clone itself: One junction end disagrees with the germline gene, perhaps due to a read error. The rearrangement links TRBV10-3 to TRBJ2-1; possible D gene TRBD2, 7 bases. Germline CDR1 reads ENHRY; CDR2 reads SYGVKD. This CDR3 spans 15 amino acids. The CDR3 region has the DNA TGTGCCATCAGGAGGTCGACGGGGGGCTACGATGAGCAGTTCTTC. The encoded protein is CAIRRSTGGYDEQFF.

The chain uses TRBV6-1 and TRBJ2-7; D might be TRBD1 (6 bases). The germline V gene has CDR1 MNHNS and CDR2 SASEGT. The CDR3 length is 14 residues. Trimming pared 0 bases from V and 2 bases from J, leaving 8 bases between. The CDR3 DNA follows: TGTGCCAGCAGTGAAGCCCCAGGGGCCTACGAGCAGTACTTC. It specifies CASSEAPGAYEQYF.

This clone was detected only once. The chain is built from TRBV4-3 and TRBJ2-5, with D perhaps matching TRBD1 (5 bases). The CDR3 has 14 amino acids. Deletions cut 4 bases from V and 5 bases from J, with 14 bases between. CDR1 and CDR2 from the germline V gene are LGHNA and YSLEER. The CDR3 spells CASSPGRVGETQYF. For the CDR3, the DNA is TGCGCCAGCAGCCCAGGCAGGGTAGGGGAGACCCAGTACTTC.

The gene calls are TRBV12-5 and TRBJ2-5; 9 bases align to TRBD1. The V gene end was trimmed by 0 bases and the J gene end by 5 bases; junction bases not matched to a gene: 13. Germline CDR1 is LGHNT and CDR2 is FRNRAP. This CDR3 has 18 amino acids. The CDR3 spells CASGLVGRREGQGETQYF. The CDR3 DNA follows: TGTGCTAGTGGTTTGGTAGGGAGGAGGGAAGGACAGGGGGAGACCCAGTACTTC.

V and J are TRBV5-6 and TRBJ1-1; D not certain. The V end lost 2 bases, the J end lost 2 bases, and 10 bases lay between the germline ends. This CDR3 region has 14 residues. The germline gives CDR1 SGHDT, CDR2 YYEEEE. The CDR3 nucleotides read TGTGCCAGCAGCTTAACAACCCTCAACACTGAAGCTTTCTTT. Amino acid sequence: CASSLTTLNTEAFF.

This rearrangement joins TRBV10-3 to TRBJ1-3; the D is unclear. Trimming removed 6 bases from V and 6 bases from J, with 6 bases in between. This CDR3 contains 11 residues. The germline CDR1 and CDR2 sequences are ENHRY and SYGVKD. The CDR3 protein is CAIRRQNTIYF. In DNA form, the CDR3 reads TGTGCCATCAGAAGACAAAACACCATATATTTT.

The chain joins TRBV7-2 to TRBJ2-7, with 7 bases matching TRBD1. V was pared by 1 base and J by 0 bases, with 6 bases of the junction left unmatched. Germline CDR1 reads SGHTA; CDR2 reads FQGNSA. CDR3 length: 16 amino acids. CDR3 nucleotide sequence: TGTGCCAGCAGCTTAGGAAGGGGGCCGGTCTCCTACGAGCAGTACTTC. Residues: CASSLGRGPVSYEQYF.

CDR3 in DNA: TGTGCCAGCAGTGGAGAGATTCAAAACATTCAGTACTTC. Protein: CASSGEIQNIQYF. The gene calls are TRBV2 and TRBJ2-4; D gene ambiguous. CDR1 is SNHLY, CDR2 FYNNEI, per germline. The germline V and J ends were trimmed by 4 bases and 5 bases, with 9 bases remaining between them. The CDR3 runs to 13 residues.

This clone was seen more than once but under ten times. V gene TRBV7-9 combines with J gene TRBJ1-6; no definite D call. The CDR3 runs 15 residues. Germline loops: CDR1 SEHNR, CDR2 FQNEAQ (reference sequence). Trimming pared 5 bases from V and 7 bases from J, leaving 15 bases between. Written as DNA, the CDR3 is TGTGCCAGCAGCCGAGAAGATAGCAGCAATTCACCCCTCCACTTT. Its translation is CASSREDSSNSPLHF.

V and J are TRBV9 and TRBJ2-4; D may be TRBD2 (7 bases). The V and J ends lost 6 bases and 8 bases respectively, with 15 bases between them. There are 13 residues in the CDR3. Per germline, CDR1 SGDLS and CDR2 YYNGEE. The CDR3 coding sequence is TGTGCCAGCAATTCGGGGGGCGGGGACATTCAGTACTTC. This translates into CASNSGGGDIQYF.

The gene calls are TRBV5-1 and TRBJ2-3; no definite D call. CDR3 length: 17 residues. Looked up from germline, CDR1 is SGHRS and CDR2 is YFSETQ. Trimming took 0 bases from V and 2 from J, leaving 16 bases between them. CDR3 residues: CASSLAMGPRATDTQYF. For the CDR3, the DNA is TGCGCCAGCAGCTTGGCCATGGGCCCCCGAGCCACAGATACGCAGTATTTT.

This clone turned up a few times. CDR3 in DNA: TGCGCCAGCAGCCCAACCGGGGAACCATGGGGATTAGCTTTCTTT. Translated: CASSPTGEPWGLAFF. V usage is TRBV5-1 and J usage is TRBJ1-1; D uncertain. Between the trimmed V and J ends, which lost 4 bases and 10 bases, there was a span of 23 bases. This CDR3 contains 15 residues. CDR1 is SGHRS and CDR2 is YFSETQ in the germline V gene.

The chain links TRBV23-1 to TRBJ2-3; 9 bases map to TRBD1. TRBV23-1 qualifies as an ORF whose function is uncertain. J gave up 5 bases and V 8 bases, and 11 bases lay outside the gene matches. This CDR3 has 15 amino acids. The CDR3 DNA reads TGCGCCAGCCTTAGGGGGACAGGGAAGGTAGATACGCAGTATTTT. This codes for CASLRGTGKVDTQYF.

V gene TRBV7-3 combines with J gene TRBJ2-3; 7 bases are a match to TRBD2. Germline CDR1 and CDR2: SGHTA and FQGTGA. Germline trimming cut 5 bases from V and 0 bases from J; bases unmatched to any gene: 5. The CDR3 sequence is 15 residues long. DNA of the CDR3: TGTGCCAGCAGCCCCACGGGGGGTAGCACAGATACGCAGTATTTT. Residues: CASSPTGGSTDTQYF. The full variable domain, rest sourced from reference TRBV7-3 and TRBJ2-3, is GAGVSQTPSNKVTEKGKYVELRCDPISGHTALYWYRQSLGQGPEFLIYFQGTGAADDSGLPNDRFFAVRPEGSVSTLKIQRTERGDSAVYLCASSPTGGSTDTQYFGPGTRLTVL.

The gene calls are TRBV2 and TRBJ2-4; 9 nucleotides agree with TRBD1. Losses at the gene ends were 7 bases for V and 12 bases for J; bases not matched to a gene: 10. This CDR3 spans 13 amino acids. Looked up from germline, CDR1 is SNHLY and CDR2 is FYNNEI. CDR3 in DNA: TGTGCCAGCACTCGGGACAGGGAGGCGAGTCAGTACTTC. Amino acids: CASTRDREASQYF.

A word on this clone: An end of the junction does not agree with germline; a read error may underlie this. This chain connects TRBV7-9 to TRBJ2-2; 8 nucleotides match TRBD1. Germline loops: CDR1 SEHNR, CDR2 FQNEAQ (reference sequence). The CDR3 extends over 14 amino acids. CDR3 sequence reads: CSSSEDRVAGELFF. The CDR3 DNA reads TGTTCCAGCAGCGAGGACAGGGTGGCCGGGGAGCTGTTTTTT.

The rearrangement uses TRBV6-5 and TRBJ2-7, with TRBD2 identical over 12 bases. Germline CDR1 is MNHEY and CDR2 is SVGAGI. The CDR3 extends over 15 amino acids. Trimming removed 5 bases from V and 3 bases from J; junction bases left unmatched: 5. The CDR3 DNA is TGTGCCAGCAGTGCGACTAGCGGGGGTTTCTACGAGCAGTACTTC. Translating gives CASSATSGGFYEQYF.

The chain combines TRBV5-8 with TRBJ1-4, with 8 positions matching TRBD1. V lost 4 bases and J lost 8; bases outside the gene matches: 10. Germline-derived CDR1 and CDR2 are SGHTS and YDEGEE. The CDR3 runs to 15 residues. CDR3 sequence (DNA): TGTGCCAGCAGCACCGGACAGGGAGAAGGCGAAAAACTGTTTTTT. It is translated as CASSTGQGEGEKLFF.

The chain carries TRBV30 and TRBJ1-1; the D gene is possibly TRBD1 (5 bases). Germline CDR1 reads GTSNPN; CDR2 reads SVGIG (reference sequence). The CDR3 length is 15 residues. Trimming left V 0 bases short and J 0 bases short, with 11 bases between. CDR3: CAWSVLAGMNTEAFF. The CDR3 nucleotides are TGTGCCTGGAGTGTACTTGCAGGGATGAACACTGAAGCTTTCTTT.

CDR3 bases: TGTGCCAGCAGCTTGGTTACAGGGGGGCCAGACACTGAAGCTTTCTTT. Protein: CASSLVTGGPDTEAFF. The chain has TRBV7-9 and TRBJ1-1; 8 bases are shared with TRBD1. V lost 3 bases and J lost 3; bases outside the gene matches: 9. This CDR3 has 16 residues. Germline V CDR1 and CDR2: SEHNR, FQNEAQ (reference sequence).

DNA of the CDR3: TGTGCCAGCTCACGGGAGACAGGGGGCGCCTACGAGCAGTACTTC. It codes for CASSRETGGAYEQYF. The chain joins TRBV18 to TRBJ2-7; 10 nucleotides line up with TRBD1. The ends lost 4 bases at V and 2 bases at J; junction bases unmatched: 5. There are 15 residues in the CDR3. Germline CDR1 KGHSH, CDR2 LQKENI.

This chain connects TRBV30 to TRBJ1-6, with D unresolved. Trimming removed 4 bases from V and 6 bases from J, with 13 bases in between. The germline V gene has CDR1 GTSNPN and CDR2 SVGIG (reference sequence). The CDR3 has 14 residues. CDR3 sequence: CAWNQRSSNSPLHF. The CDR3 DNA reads TGTGCCTGGAACCAGAGGTCCAGTAATTCACCCCTCCACTTT.

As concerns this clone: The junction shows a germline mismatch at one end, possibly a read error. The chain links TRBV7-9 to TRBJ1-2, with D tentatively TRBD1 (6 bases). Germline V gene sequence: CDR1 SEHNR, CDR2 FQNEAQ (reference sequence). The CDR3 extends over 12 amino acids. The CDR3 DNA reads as TGTTCCAGCAGCTCCGGGACACGAGGCTACACCTTC. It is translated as CSSSSGTRGYTF.

CDR3 DNA sequence: TGTGCCAGCAGCCTATCGCCTAGCTCCTATAATTCACCCCTCCACTTT. It translates to CASSLSPSSYNSPLHF. The chain couples TRBV7-2 to TRBJ1-6, with no clear D. CDR1 is SGHTA and CDR2 is FQGNSA in the germline V gene. V lost 5 bases, J lost 0 bases, and 11 bases lay in between. There are 16 residues in the CDR3.

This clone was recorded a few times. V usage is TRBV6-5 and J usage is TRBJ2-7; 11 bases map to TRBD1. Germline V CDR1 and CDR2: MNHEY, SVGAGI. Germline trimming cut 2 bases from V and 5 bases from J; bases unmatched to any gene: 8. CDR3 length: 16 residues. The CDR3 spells CASSYAAGTGGNEQYF. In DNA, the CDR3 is TGTGCCAGCAGTTACGCAGCCGGGACAGGGGGGAACGAGCAGTACTTC.

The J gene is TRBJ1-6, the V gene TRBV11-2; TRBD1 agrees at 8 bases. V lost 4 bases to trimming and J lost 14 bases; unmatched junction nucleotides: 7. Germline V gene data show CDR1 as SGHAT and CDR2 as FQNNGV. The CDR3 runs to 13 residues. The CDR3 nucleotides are TGTGCCAGCAGCTCCGACAGGGGTCCCACCCTCCACTTT. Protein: CASSSDRGPTLHF.

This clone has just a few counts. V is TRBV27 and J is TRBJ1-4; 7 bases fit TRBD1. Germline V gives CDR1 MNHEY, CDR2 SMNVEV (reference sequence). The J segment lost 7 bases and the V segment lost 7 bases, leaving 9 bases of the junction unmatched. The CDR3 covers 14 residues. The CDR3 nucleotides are TGTGCCAGCAAACAAGGGACAGAGCGTGAAAAACTGTTTTTT. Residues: CASKQGTEREKLFF.

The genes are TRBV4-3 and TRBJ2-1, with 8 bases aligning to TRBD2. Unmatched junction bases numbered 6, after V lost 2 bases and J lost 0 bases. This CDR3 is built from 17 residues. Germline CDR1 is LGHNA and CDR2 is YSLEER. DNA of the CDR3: TGCGCCAGCAGCCAACGTACAAGCGGGGGCTCCTACAATGAGCAGTTCTTC. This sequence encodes CASSQRTSGGSYNEQFF.

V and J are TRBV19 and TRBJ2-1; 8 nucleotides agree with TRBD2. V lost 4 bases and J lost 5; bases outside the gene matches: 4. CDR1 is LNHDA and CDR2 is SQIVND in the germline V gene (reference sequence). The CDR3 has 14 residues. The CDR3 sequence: CASSTSGGDNEQFF. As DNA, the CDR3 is TGTGCCAGTAGTACGAGCGGGGGAGACAATGAGCAGTTCTTC.

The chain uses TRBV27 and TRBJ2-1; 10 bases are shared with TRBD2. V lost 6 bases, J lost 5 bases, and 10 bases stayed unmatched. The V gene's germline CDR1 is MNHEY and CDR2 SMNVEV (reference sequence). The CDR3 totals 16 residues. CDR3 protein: CASSLLLAGTNNEQFF. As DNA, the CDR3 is TGTGCCAGCAGCCTTTTACTAGCGGGGACAAACAATGAGCAGTTCTTC.